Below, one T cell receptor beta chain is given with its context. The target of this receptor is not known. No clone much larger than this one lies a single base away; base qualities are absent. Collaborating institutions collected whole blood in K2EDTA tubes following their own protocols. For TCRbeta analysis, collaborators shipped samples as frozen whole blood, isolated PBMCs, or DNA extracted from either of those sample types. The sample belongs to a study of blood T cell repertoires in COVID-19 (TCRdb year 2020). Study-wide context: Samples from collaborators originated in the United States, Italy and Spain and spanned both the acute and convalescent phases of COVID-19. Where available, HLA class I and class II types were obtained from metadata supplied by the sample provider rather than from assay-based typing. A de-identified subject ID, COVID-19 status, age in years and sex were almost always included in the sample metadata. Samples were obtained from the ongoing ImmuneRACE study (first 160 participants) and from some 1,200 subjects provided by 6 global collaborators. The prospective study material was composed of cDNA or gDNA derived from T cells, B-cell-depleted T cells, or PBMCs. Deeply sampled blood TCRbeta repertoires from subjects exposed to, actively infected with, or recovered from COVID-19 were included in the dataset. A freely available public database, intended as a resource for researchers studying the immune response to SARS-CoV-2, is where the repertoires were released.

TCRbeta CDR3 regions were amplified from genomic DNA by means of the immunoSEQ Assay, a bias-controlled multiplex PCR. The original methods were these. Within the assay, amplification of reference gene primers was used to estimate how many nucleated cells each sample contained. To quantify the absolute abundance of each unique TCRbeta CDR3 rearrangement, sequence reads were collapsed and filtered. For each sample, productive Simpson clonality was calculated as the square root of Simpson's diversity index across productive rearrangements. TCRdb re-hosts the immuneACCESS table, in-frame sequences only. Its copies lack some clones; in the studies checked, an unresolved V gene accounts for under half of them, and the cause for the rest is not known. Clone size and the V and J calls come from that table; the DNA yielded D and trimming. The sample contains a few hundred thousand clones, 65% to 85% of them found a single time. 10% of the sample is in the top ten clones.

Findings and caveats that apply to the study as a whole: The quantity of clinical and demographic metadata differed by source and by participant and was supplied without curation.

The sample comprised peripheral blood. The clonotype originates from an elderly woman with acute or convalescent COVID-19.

The CDR3 protein sequence reads: CASRGGIFDEQYF. The DNA sequence reads TGTGCCAGCAGAGGGGGCATTTTCGACGAGCAGTACTTC. The chain is encoded by TRBV2 joined to TRBJ2-7; 7 bases in the junction line up with TRBD1. V is cut back by 6 bases and J by 5 bases, with 7 bases in the junction unmatched. From the cysteine through the phenylalanine, the CDR3 covers 13 amino acids. Left in the record is the CDR3 DNA by itself, 39 bases read in frame from the first base. CDR1 SNHLY and CDR2 FYNNEI are derived from the germline V gene.